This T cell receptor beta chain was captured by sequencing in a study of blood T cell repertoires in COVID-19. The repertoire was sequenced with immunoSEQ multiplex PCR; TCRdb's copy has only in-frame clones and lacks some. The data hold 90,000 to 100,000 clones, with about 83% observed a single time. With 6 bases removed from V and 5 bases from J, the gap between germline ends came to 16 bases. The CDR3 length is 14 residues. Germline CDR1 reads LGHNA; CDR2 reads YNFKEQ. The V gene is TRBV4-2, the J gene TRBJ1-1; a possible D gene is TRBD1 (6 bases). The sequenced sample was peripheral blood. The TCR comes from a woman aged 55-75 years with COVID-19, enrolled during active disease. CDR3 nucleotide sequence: TGTGCCAGCAGTCCAACGCGTCAGGGGACTGAAGCTTTCTTT. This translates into CASSPTRQGTEAFF.